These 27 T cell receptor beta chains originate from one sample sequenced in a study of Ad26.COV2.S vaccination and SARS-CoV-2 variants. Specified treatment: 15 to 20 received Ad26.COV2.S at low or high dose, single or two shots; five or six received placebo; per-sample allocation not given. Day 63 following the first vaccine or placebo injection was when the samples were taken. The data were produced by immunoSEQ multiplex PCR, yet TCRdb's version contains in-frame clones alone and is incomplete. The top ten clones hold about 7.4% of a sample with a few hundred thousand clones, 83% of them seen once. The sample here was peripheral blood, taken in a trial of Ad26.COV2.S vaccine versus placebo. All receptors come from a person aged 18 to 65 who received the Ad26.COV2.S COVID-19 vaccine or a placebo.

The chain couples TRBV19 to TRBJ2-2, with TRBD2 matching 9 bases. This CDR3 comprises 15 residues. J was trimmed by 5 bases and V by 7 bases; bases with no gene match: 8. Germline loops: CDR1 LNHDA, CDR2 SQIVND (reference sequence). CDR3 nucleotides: TGTGCCAGTACCCCGACTAGCGGTGGTACCGGGGAGCTGTTTTTT. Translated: CASTPTSGGTGELFF.

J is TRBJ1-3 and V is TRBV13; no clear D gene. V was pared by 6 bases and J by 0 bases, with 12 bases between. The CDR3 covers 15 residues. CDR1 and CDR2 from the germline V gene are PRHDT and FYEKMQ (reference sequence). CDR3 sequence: CASRRTAVSGNTIYF. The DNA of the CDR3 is TGTGCCAGCAGACGAACGGCCGTCTCTGGAAACACCATATATTTT.

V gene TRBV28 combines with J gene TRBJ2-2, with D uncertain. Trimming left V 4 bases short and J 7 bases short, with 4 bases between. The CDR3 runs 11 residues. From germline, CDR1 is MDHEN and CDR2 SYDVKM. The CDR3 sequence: CASSWFGELFF. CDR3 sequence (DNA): TGTGCCAGCAGTTGGTTCGGGGAGCTGTTTTTT.

The CDR3 DNA reads as TGTGCCAGCATAACGGGGGGTGGCAATCAGCCCCAGCATTTT. This sequence encodes CASITGGGNQPQHF. V and J are TRBV28 and TRBJ1-5; D possibly corresponds to TRBD1 (5 bases). V shed 7 bases and J shed 2 bases, with 12 bases lying between them. The length of the CDR3 is 14 residues. The germline gives CDR1 MDHEN, CDR2 SYDVKM.

The CDR3 loop reads CASSRDFMGQVRQPQHF. The CDR3 nucleotides read TGTGCCAGCAGCAGAGACTTTATGGGACAAGTCAGGCAGCCCCAGCATTTT. V and J are TRBV21-1 and TRBJ1-5; the DNA was not used to check the table's D call, TRBD1. TRBV21-1 is described as a pseudogene. The CDR3 totals 17 residues.

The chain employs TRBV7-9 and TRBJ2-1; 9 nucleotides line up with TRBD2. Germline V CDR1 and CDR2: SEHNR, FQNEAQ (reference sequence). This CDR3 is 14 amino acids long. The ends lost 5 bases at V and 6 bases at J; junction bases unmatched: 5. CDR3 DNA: TGTGCCAGCAGCCCTCCAGCGGGAGGCAATGAGCAGTTCTTC. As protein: CASSPPAGGNEQFF.

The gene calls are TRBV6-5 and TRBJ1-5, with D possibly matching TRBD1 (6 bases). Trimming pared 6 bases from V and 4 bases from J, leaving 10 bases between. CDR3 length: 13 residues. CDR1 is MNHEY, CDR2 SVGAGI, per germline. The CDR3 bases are TGTGCCAGCAGCGGACAGATAAATCAGCCCCAGCATTTT. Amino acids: CASSGQINQPQHF.

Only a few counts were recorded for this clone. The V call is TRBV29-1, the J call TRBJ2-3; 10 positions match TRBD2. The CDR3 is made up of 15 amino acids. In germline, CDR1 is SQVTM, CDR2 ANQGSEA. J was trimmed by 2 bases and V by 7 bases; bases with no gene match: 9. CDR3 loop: CSAGGAGGLTDTQYF. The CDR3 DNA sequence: TGCAGCGCAGGAGGAGCGGGGGGGCTCACAGATACGCAGTATTTT.

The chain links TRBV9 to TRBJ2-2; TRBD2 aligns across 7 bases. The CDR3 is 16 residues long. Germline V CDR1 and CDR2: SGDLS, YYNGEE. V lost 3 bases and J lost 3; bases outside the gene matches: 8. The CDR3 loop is CASSDRRLADTGELFF. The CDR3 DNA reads TGTGCCAGCAGCGACCGACGGCTAGCGGACACCGGGGAGCTGTTTTTT.

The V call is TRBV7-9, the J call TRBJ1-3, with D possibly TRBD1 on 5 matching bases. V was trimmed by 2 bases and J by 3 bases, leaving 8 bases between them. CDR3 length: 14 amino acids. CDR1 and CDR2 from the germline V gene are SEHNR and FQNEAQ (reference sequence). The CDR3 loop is CASSLSQGGNTIYF. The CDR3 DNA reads TGTGCCAGCAGCTTAAGTCAGGGTGGAAACACCATATATTTT.

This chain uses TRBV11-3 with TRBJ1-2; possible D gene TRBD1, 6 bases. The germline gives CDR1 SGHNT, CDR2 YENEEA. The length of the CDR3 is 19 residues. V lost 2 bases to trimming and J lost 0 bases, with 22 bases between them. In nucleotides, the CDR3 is TGTGCCAGCAGCTTAAACCCCCGTGAGGGGGGGAAAGCTAACTATGGCTACACCTTC. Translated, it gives CASSLNPREGGKANYGYTF.

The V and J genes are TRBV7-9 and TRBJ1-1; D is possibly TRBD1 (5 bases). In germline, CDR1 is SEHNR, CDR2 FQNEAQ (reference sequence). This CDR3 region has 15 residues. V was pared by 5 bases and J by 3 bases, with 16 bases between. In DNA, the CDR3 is TGTGCCAGCAGCCCTCCCGGGGGACGGGACACTGAAGCTTTCTTT. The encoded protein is CASSPPGGRDTEAFF. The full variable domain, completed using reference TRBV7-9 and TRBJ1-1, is DTGVSQNPRHKITKRGQNVTFRCDPISEHNRLYWYRQTLGQGPEFLTYFQNEAQLEKSRLLSDRFSAERPKGSFSTLEIQRTEQGDSAMYLCASSPPGGRDTEAFFGQGTRLTVV.

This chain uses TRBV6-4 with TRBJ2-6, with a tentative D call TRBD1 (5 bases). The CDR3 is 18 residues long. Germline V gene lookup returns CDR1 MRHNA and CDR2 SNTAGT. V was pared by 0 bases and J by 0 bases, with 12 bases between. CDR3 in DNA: TGTGCCAGCAGTGACTCGTCCCAGGGTTCCTCTGGGGCCAACGTCCTGACTTTC. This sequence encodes CASSDSSQGSSGANVLTF.

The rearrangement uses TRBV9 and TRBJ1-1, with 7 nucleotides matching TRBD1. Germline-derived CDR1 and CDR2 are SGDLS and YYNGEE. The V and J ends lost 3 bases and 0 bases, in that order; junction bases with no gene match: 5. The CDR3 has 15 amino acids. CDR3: CASSGPGQMNTEAFF. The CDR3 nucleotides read TGTGCCAGCAGCGGCCCGGGACAGATGAACACTGAAGCTTTCTTT.

CDR3 in DNA: TGTGCCAGCAACGGCGGGGGATCATCCTACGAGCAGTACTTC. Translated: CASNGGGSSYEQYF. The chain combines TRBV2 with TRBJ2-7, with 7 bases aligning to TRBD2. Germline V CDR1 and CDR2: SNHLY, FYNNEI. The CDR3 consists of 14 residues. V lost 7 bases and J lost 1; bases outside the gene matches: 7.

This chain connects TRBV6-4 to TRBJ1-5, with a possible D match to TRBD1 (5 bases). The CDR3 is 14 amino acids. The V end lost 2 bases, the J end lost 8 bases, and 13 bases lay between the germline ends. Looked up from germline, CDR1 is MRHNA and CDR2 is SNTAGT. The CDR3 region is CASSDGPLREPQHF. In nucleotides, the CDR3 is TGTGCCAGCAGTGACGGCCCCCTCAGGGAGCCCCAGCATTTT.

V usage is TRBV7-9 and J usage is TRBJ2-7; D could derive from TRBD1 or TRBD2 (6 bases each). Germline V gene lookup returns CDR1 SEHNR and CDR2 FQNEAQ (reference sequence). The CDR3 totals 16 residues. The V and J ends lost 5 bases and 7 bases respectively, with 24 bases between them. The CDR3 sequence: CASSPLIGPGAGEQYF. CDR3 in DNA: TGTGCCAGCAGCCCCTTAATTGGCCCGGGGGCCGGGGAGCAGTACTTC.

Written as DNA, the CDR3 is TGTGCCAGCAGTTACTCGTTTCGGAACAGCGAAAAACTGTTTTTT. Amino acids: CASSYSFRNSEKLFF. V usage is TRBV6-5 and J usage is TRBJ1-4, with D unresolved. The CDR3 contains 15 residues. Germline CDR1 reads MNHEY; CDR2 reads SVGAGI. Trimming removed 0 bases at V and 8 bases at J, with 13 bases between.

CDR3 sequence: CAQVREATGELFF. The CDR3 coding sequence is TGTGCCCAGGTCAGGGAGGCCACCGGGGAGCTGTTTTTT. The rearrangement uses TRBV12-3 or TRBV12-4 and TRBJ2-2; possibly TRBD2 for D (6 bases). The V end lost 11 bases, the J end lost 4 bases, and 14 bases lay between the germline ends. This CDR3 spans 13 amino acids.

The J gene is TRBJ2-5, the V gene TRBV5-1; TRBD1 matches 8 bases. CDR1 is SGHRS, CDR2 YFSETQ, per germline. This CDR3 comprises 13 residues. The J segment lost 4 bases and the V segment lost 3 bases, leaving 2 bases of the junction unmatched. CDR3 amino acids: CASSYGTGETQYF. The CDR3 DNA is TGCGCCAGCAGCTATGGGACAGGAGAGACCCAGTACTTC.

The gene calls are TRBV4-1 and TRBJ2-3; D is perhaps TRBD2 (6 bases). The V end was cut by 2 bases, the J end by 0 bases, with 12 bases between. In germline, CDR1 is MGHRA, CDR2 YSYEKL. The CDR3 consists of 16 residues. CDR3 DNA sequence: TGCGCCAGCAGCCAAATGAGTGGGACTAGCACAGATACGCAGTATTTT. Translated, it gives CASSQMSGTSTDTQYF.

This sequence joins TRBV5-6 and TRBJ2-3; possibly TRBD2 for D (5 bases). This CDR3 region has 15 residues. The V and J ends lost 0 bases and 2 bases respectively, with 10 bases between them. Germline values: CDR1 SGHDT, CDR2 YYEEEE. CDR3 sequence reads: CASSLVGDYTDTQYF. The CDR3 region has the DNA TGTGCCAGCAGCTTGGTAGGCGACTACACAGATACGCAGTATTTT.

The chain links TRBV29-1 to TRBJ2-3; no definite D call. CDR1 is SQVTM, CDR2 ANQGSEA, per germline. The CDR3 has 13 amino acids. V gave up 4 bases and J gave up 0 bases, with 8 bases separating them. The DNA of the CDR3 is TGCAGCGTTGCTACGTCTAGCACAGATACGCAGTATTTT. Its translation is CSVATSSTDTQYF.

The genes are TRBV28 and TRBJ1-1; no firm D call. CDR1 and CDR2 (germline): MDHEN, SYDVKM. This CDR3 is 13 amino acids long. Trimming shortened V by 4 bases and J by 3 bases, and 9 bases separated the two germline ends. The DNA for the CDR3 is TGTGCCAGCAGTTCTTGGGATGACACTGAAGCTTTCTTT. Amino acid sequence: CASSSWDDTEAFF.

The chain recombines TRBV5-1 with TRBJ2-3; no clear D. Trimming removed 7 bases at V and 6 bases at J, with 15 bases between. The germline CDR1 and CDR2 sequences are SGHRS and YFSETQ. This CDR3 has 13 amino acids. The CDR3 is CASGVGDLDTQYF. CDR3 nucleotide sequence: TGCGCCAGCGGCGTTGGGGATCTTGATACGCAGTATTTT.

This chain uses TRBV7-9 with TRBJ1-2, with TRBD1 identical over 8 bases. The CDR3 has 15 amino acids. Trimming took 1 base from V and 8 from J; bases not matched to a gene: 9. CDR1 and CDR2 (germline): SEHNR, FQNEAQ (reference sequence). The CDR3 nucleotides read TGTGCCAGCAGCTTAGGGACAGGGCCGCTCCGGGGCTACACCTTC. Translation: CASSLGTGPLRGYTF.

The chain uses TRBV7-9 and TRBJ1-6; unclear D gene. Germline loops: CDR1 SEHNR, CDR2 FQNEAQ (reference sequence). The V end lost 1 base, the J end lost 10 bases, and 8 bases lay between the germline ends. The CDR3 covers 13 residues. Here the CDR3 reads CASSLDGESPLHF. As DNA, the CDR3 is TGTGCCAGCAGCTTAGACGGAGAATCACCCCTCCACTTT.